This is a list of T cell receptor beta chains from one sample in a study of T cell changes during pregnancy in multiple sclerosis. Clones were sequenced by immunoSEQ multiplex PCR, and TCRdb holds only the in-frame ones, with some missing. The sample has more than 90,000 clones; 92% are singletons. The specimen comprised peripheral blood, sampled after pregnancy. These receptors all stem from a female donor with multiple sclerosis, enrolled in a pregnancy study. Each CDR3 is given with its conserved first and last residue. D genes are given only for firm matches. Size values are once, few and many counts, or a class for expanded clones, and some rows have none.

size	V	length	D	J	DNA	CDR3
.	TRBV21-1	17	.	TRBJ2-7	TGTGCCAGCAGCGCAAAGGAGGTCGTAGGGAGGACCTACGAGCAGTACTTC	CASSAKEVVGRTYEQYF
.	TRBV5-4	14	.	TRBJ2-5	TGTGCCAGCAGCTTCTCAGGGGCCTCGGAGACCCAGTACTTC	CASSFSGASETQYF
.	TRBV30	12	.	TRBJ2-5	TGTGCCTGGTCCTGGAGGGGAGAGACCCAGTACTTC	CAWSWRGETQYF
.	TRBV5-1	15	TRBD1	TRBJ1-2	TGCGCCAGCAGTTCTACCGGGACAGACTTGTATGGCTACACCTTC	CASSSTGTDLYGYTF
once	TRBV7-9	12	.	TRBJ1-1	TGTGCCAGCAGCTTAATAACAGATGAAGCTTTCTTT	CASSLITDEAFF
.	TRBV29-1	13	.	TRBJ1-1	TGCAGCGTTGGAAGACAGGAGAACACTGAAGCTTTCTTT	CSVGRQENTEAFF
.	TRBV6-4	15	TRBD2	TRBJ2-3	TGTGCCAGCAGTCCACGGGGGGGCGGCACAGATACGCAGTATTTT	CASSPRGGGTDTQYF
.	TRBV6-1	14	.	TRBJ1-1	TGTGCCAGCAGTGAAAGGGCAGGGGACACTGAAGCTTTCTTT	CASSERAGDTEAFF
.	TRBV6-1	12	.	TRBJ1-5	TGTGCCAGCAGTGGCACGGGGAGGTCCCAGCATTTT	CASSGTGRSQHF
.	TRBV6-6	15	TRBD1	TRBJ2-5	TGTGCCAGCAGTTCCGGACAGGGGGGTCGAGAGACCCAGTACTTC	CASSSGQGGRETQYF
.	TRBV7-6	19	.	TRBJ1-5	TGTGCCAGCAGCTTAGTCGGAGACAGAAATTCTTATAGCAATCAGCCCCAGCATTTT	CASSLVGDRNSYSNQPQHF
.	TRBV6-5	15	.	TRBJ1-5	TGTGCCAGCAGTTACACGGGGTCTGAGGAACAGCCCCAGCATTTT	CASSYTGSEEQPQHF
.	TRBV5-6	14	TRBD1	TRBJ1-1	TGTGCCAGCAGCATACTCCAGGGGGCTCGTGAAGCTTTCTTT	CASSILQGAREAFF
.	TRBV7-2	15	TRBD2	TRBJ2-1	TGTGCCAGCAGCGAACTAGCGGGGGCCTACAATGAGCAGTTCTTC	CASSELAGAYNEQFF
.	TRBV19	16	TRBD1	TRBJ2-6	TGTGCCTCTCCCGGGACAGGGGGGACTGGGGCCAACGTCCTGACTTTC	CASPGTGGTGANVLTF
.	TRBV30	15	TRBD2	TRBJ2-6	TGTGCCTGGTCGCGGGGGGGCGCCGGGGCCAACGTCCTGACTTTC	CAWSRGGAGANVLTF
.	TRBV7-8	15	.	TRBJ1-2	TGTGCCAGCAGCTTAGAGGTCAGGTACCACTATGGCTACACCTTC	CASSLEVRYHYGYTF
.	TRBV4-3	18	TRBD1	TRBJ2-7	TGCGCCAGCAGCCACCTCAAAGGGACAGGGAGGAACTCCTACGAGCAGTACTTC	CASSHLKGTGRNSYEQYF
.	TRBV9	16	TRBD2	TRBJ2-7	TGTGCCAGCAGCGTAGGGGGGGGAGCCCCCTTAGGAGAGCAGTACTTC	CASSVGGGAPLGEQYF
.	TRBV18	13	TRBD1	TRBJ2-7	TGTGCCAGCTCACCGACAGGGTCCTACGAGCAGTACTTC	CASSPTGSYEQYF